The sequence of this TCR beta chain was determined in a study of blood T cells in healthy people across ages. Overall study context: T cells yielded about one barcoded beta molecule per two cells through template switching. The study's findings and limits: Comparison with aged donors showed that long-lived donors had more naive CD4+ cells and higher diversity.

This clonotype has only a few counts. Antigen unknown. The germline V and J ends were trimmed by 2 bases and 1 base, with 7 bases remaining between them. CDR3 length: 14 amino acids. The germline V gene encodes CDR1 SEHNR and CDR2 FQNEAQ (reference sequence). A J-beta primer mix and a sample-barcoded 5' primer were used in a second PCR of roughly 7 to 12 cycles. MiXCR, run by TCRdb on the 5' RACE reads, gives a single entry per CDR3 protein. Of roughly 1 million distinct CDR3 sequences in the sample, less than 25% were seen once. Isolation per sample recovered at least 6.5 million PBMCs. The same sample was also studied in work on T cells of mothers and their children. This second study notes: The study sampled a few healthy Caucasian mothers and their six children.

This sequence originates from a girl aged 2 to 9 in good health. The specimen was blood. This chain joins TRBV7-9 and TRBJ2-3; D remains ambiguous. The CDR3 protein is CASSLSYGTDTQYF. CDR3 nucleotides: TGTGCCAGCAGCTTATCATACGGCACAGATACGCAGTATTTT.